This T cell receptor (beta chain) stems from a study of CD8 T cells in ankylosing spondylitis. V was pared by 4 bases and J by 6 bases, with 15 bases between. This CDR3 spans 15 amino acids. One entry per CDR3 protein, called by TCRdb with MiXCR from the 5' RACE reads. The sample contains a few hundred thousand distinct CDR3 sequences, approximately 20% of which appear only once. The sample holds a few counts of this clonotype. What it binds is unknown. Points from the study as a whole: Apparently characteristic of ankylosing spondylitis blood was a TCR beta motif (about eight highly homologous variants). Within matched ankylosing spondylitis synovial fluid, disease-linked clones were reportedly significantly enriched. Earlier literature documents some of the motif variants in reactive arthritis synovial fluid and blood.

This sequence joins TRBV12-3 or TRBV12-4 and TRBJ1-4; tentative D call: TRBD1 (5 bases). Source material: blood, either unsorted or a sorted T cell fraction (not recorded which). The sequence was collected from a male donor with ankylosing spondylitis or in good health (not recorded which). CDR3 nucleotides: TGTGCCAGCAGTTCCAAACGACAGACCCATGAAAAACTGTTTTTT. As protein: CASSSKRQTHEKLFF.